One sample yielded the 13 T cell receptor beta chains listed below, sequenced in a study of long-term antiretroviral therapy in people with HIV. Survey level was the resolution at which the v3.0 immunoSEQ assay ran. The table came from immunoSEQ multiplex PCR; TCRdb's copy has only in-frame clones and leaves some out. The repertoire includes about 30,000 clones, around 80% of them detected once, and about a tenth sits in the top ten. This sample comprised unsorted PBMCs, obtained 1.5 years before starting antiretroviral therapy. The receptors were gathered from a man aged 18 to 35 with HIV.

V usage is TRBV6-1 and J usage is TRBJ2-1; D is possibly TRBD1 or TRBD2 (5 bases each). The CDR3 runs 16 residues. V lost 3 bases, J lost 0 bases, and 12 bases lay in between. Germline assignment: CDR1 MNHNS and CDR2 SASEGT. CDR3 sequence: CASSDVPGPSYNEQFF. The CDR3 DNA reads TGTGCCAGCAGTGATGTTCCGGGACCCTCCTACAATGAGCAGTTCTTC.

This clone has only one observation. The V call is TRBV10-3, the J call TRBJ2-1; 7 positions match TRBD2. CDR1 ENHRY and CDR2 SYGVKD come from the germline V gene. The CDR3 is made up of 15 amino acids. V shed 9 bases and J 9 bases; nucleotides not matched to a gene: 17. CDR3 in DNA: TGTGCCATTGCTTATGGCGGGAGTCTTCTAGGTGAGCAGTTCTTC. This sequence encodes CAIAYGGSLLGEQFF.

The chain joins TRBV5-4 to TRBJ2-3; TRBD1 agrees at 7 bases. The CDR3 consists of 15 residues. Germline values: CDR1 SGHNT, CDR2 YYREEE (reference sequence). The V and J ends lost 1 base and 4 bases, in that order; junction bases with no gene match: 6. This CDR3 reads CASSLLTGSPDTQYF. In DNA, the CDR3 is TGTGCCAGCAGCTTGTTGACAGGGTCCCCAGATACGCAGTATTTT.

This clone came up once. V is TRBV4-3 and J is TRBJ2-2, with D perhaps matching TRBD1 (5 bases). V dropped 0 bases and J dropped 3 bases, with 14 bases sitting between them. In germline, CDR1 is LGHNA, CDR2 YSLEER. CDR3 length: 17 residues. CDR3: CASSQDRWSGYTGELFF. The CDR3 bases are TGCGCCAGCAGCCAAGATCGTTGGTCAGGGTACACCGGGGAGCTGTTTTTT.

The chain links TRBV7-9 to TRBJ2-5, with D unresolved. Trimming left V 5 bases short and J 2 bases short, with 12 bases between. The CDR3 spans 14 residues. Germline V lookup: CDR1 SEHNR, CDR2 FQNEAQ (reference sequence). The CDR3 coding sequence is TGTGCCAGCAGCCCGACCTCATTGCAAGAGACCCAGTACTTC. Its protein product is CASSPTSLQETQYF.

The chain joins TRBV5-6 to TRBJ2-7; D is unclear. V gave up 6 bases and J gave up 3 bases, with 16 bases separating them. Germline-derived CDR1 and CDR2 are SGHDT and YYEEEE. The CDR3 length is 14 residues. As DNA, the CDR3 is TGTGCCAGCAACGGGCCACTCTCATTCTACGAGCAGTACTTC. Translating gives CASNGPLSFYEQYF.

The V and J genes are TRBV7-9 and TRBJ1-1; 7 bases fit TRBD1. V trimming: 4 bases; J trimming: 1 base; junction bases outside the gene matches: 3. CDR3 length: 14 residues. In germline, CDR1 is SEHNR, CDR2 FQNEAQ (reference sequence). The CDR3 protein is CASSSDRANTEAFF. The CDR3 nucleotides are TGTGCCAGCAGCTCCGACAGGGCGAACACTGAAGCTTTCTTT.

The chain is built from TRBV7-9 and TRBJ2-2; D gene uncertain. Per the germline V gene, CDR1 is SEHNR and CDR2 is FQNEAQ (reference sequence). V gave up 1 base and J gave up 11 bases, with 11 bases separating them. The CDR3 loop spans 13 amino acids. This CDR3 is CASSLGFLVELFF. In DNA, the CDR3 is TGTGCCAGCAGCTTAGGGTTCCTGGTAGAGCTGTTTTTT.

The CDR3 here is CASSYSKGVVVSPLHF. The CDR3 bases are TGTGCCAGCAGTTACTCGAAGGGGGTCGTGGTTTCACCCCTCCACTTT. The chain carries TRBV6-5 and TRBJ1-6; tentatively, D is TRBD1 (6 bases). Trimming took off 0 bases at V and 9 bases at J, with 15 bases between the two ends. CDR3 length: 16 amino acids. Germline CDR1 MNHEY, CDR2 SVGAGI.

The gene calls are TRBV6-5 and TRBJ1-1; D is unclear. V shed 2 bases and J shed 5 bases, with 9 bases lying between them. The CDR3 consists of 13 residues. Germline V gene lookup returns CDR1 MNHEY and CDR2 SVGAGI. The CDR3 sequence: CASSYDRGTEAFF. DNA of the CDR3: TGTGCCAGCAGTTACGACCGGGGTACTGAAGCTTTCTTT.

This clone was observed once. This rearrangement joins TRBV6-5 to TRBJ1-2, with 8 bases identical to TRBD1. V dropped 1 base and J dropped 5; count of bases not matched to a gene: 9. Germline V gene lookup returns CDR1 MNHEY and CDR2 SVGAGI. The CDR3 runs 16 residues. The CDR3 region has the DNA TGTGCCAGCAGTTACTTAAGAACAGGGGGGGGATATGGCTACACCTTC. It is translated as CASSYLRTGGGYGYTF.

This chain uses TRBV5-1 with TRBJ1-1; TRBD1 agrees at 7 bases. V shed 7 bases and J 4 bases; nucleotides not matched to a gene: 7. Germline values: CDR1 SGHRS, CDR2 YFSETQ. This CDR3 comprises 13 residues. In nucleotides, the CDR3 is TGCGCCAGCGGAGGACAGGACCTCACTGAAGCTTTCTTT. Residues: CASGGQDLTEAFF.

The V and J genes are TRBV6-4 and TRBJ2-7; weak D call: TRBD2 (6 bases). The germline CDR1 and CDR2 sequences are MRHNA and SNTAGT. V lost 1 base to trimming and J lost 4 bases, with 17 bases between them. The CDR3 is 16 amino acids. CDR3 nucleotides: TGTGCCAGCAGTGACTTAGCGGCCCTGATTCTTTACGAGCAGTACTTC. Translation gives CASSDLAALILYEQYF.